The TCR beta chain under discussion was sequenced for a study of blood T cell repertoires in COVID-19. Overall study: PBMCs, B-cell-depleted T cells, or T cells provided the cDNA or gDNA that made up the material.

Source study methods: Nucleated cell counts were estimated from reference gene primer amplification. The table came from immunoSEQ multiplex PCR; TCRdb's copy has only in-frame clones and leaves some out. The V and J calls and the clone size are those of that table, but D and trimming were determined from the DNA. The repertoire holds some 250,000 clones, with approximately 85% as singletons. Germline loops: CDR1 LNHDA, CDR2 SQIVND (reference sequence). Trimming removed 8 bases from V and 2 bases from J; junction bases left unmatched: 3. This CDR3 comprises 14 residues. This clone has a single count. The study counted Cohort 3 donors as recovered given two negative PCRs, clearance, or symptom resolution.

This chain links TRBV19 with TRBJ1-5, with 10 bases lining up with TRBD1. The sequenced sample was PBMCs or T cells enriched from blood (not recorded which). The sequence derives from a woman aged 45-65 years who had recovered from COVID-19. CDR3 in DNA: TGTGCCAGTGTAGGACAGGGGGGCAATCAGCCCCAGCATTTT. Protein: CASVGQGGNQPQHF.